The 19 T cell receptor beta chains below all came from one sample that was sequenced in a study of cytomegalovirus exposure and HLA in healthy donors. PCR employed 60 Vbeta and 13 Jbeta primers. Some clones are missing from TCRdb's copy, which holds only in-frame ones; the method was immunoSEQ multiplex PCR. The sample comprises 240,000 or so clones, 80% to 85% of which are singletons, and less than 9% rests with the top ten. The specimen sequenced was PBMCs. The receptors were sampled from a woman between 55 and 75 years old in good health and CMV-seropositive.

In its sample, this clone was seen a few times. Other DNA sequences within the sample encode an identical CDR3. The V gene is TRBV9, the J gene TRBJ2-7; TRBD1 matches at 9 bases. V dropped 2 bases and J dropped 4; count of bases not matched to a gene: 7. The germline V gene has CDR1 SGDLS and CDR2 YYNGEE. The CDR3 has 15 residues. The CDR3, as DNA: TGTGCCAGCAGCGTGGAGACAGGGGGAACGTACGAGCAGTACTTC. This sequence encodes CASSVETGGTYEQYF. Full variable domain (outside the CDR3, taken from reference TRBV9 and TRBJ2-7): DSGVTQTPKHLITATGQRVTLRCSPRSGDLSVYWYQQSLDQGLQFLIQYYNGEERAKGNILERFSAQQFPDLHSELNLSSLELGDSALYFCASSVETGGTYEQYFGPGTRLTVT.

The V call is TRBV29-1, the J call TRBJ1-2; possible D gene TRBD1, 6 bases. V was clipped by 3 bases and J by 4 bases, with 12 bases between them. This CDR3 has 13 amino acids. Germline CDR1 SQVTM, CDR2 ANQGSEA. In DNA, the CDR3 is TGCAGCGTTGATCTTGGCAGGGGCTATGGCTACACCTTC. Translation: CSVDLGRGYGYTF.

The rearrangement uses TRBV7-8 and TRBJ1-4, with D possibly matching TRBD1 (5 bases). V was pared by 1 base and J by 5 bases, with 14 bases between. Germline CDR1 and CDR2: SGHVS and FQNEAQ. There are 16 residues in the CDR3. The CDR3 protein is CASSLVPQGRNEKLFF. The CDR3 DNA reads TGTGCCAGCAGCTTAGTACCCCAGGGCCGGAATGAAAAACTGTTTTTT.

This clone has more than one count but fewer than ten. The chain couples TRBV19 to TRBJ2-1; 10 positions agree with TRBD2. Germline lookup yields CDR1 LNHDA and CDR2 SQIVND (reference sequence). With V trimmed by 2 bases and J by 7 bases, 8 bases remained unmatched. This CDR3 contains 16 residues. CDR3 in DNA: TGTGCCAGTAGTATATACTTGTCTAGCGGGAGTAATGAGCAGTTCTTC. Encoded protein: CASSIYLSSGSNEQFF.

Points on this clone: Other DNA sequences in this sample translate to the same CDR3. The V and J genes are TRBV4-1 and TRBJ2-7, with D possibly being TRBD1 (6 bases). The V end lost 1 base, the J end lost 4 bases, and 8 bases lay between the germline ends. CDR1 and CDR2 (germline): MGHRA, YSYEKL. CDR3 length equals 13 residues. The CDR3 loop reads CASSQVRGYEQYF. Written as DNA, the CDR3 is TGCGCCAGCAGCCAAGTCAGGGGATACGAGCAGTACTTC.

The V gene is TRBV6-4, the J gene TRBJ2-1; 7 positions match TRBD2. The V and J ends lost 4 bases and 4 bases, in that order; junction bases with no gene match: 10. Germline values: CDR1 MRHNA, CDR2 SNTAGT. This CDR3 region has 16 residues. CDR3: CASSGGGPRGYNEQFF. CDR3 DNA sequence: TGTGCCAGCAGTGGCGGGGGACCCAGAGGTTACAATGAGCAGTTCTTC.

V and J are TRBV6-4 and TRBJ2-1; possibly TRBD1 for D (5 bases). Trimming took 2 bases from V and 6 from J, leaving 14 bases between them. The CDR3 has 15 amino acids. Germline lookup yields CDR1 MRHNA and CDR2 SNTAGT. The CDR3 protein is CASSDGAGPVNEQFF. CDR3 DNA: TGTGCCAGCAGTGACGGGGCAGGGCCAGTCAATGAGCAGTTCTTC.

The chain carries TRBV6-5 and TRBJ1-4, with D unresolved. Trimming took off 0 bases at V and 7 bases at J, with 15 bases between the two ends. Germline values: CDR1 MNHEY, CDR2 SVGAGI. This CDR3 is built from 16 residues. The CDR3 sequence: CASSYSMLGFGEKLFF. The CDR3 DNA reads TGTGCCAGCAGTTACTCGATGTTGGGCTTTGGTGAAAAACTGTTTTTT.

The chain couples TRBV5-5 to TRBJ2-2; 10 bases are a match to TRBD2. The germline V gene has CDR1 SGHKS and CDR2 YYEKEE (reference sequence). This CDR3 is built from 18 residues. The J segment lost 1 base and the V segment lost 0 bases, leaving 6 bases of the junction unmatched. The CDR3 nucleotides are TGTGCCAGCAGCTTGGGGCCCCTAGCGGGGGTGAACACCGGGGAGCTGTTTTTT. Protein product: CASSLGPLAGVNTGELFF.

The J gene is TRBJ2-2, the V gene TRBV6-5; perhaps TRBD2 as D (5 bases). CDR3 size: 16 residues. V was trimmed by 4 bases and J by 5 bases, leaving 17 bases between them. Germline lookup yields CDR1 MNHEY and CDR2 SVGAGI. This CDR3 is CASSLLGFRNTGELFF. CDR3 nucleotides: TGTGCCAGCAGTTTACTAGGGTTTCGGAATACCGGGGAGCTGTTTTTT.

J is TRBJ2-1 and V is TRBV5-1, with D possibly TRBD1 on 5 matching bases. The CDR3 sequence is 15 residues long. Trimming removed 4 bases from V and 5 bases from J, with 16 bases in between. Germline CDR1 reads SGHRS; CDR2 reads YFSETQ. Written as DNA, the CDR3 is TGCGCCAGCAGCCCGACAGATAACAAGGACAATGAGCAGTTCTTC. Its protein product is CASSPTDNKDNEQFF.

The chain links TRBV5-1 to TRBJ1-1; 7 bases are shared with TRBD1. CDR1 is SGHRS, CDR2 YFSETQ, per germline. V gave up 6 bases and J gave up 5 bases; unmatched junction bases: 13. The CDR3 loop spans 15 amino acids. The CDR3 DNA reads TGCGCCAGCACCCCCGGGTTCCCCAGGGGGACTGAAGCTTTCTTT. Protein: CASTPGFPRGTEAFF.

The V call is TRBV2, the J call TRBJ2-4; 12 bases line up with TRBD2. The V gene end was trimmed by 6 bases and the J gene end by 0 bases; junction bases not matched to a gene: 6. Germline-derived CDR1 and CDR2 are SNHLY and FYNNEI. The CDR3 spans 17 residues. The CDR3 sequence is CASRDLAGGLAKNIQYF. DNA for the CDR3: TGTGCCAGCAGGGATCTAGCGGGAGGGCTAGCCAAAAACATTCAGTACTTC. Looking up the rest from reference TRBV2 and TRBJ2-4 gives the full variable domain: EPEVTQTPSHQVTQMGQEVILRCVPISNHLYFYWYRQILGQKVEFLVSFYNNEISEKSEIFDDQFSVERPDGSNFTLKIRSTKLEDSAMYFCASRDLAGGLAKNIQYFGAGTRLSVL.

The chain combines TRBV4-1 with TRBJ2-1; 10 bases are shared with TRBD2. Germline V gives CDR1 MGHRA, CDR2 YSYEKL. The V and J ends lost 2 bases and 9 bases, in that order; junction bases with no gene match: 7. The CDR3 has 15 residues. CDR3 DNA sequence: TGCGCCAGCAGCCAAAGTCTAGCGGGAGTTGCTGAGCAGTTCTTC. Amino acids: CASSQSLAGVAEQFF.

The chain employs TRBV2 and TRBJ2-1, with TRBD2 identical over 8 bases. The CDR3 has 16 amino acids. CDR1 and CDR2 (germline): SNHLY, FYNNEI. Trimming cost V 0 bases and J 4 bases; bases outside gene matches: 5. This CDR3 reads CASSEAEAGAYNEQFF. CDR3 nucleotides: TGTGCCAGCAGTGAAGCGGAAGCGGGGGCGTACAATGAGCAGTTCTTC. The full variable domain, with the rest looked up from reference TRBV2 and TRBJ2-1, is EPEVTQTPSHQVTQMGQEVILRCVPISNHLYFYWYRQILGQKVEFLVSFYNNEISEKSEIFDDQFSVERPDGSNFTLKIRSTKLEDSAMYFCASSEAEAGAYNEQFFGPGTRLTVL.

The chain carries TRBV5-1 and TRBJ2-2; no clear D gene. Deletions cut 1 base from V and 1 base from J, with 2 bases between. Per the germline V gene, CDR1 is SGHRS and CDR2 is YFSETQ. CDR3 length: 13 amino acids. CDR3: CASSLRNTGELFF. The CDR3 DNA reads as TGCGCCAGCAGCTTGCGGAACACCGGGGAGCTGTTTTTT.

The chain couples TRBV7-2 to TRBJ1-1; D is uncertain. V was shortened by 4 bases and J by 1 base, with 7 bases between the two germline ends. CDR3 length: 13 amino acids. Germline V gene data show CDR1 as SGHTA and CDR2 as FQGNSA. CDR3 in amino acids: CASSSYRNTEAFF. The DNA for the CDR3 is TGTGCCAGCAGCTCCTATCGGAACACTGAAGCTTTCTTT. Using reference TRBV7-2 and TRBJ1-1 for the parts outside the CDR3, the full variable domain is GAGVSQSPSNKVTEKGKDVELRCDPISGHTALYWYRQSLGQGLEFLIYFQGNSAPDKSGLPSDRFSAERTGGSVSTLTIQRTQQEDSAVYLCASSSYRNTEAFFGQGTRLTVV.

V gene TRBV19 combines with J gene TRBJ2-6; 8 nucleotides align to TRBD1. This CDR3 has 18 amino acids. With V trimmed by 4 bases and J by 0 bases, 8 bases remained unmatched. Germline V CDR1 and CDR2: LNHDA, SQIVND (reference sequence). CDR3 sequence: CASSKVTGVSSGANVLTF. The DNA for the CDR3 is TGTGCCAGTAGTAAGGTGACAGGGGTGAGCTCTGGGGCCAACGTCCTGACTTTC. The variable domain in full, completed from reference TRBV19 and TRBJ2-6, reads DGGITQSPKYLFRKEGQNVTLSCEQNLNHDAMYWYRQDPGQGLRLIYYSQIVNDFQKGDIAEGYSVSREKKESFPLTVTSAQKNPTAFYLCASSKVTGVSSGANVLTFGAGSRLTVL.

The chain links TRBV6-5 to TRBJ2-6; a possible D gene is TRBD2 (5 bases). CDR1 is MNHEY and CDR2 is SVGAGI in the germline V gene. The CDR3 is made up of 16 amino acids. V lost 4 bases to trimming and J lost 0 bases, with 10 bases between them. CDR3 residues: CASSSGLLSGANVLTF. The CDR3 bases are TGTGCCAGCAGTTCCGGACTTCTCTCTGGGGCCAACGTCCTGACTTTC.